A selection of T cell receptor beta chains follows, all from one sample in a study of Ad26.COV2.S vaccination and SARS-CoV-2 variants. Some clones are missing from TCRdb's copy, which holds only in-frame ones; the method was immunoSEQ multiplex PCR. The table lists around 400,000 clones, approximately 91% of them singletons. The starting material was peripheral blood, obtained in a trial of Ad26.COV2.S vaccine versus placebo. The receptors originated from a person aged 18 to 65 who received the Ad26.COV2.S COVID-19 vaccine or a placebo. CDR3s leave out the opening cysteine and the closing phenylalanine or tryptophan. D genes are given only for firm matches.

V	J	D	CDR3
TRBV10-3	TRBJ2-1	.	AISEPREVAYNEQF
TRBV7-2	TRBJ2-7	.	ASSRPGGEQY
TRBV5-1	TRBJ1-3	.	ASSPFAAGNTIY
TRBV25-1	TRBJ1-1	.	ASSELPRPEQGAF
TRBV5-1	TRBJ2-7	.	ASSLGVGHSYEQY
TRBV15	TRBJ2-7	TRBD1	ATSRDKDRALPYEQY
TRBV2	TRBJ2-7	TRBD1	ASTFGQGSYEQY
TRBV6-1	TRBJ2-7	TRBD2	ASSEKVGLGPYYEQY
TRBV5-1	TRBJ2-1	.	ASSLVASEAYNEQF
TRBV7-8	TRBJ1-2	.	ASSSRLGGAGYGYT
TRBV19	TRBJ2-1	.	ASSRLGVYEQF
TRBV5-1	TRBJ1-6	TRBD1	ASSLRPPGQNNSPLH
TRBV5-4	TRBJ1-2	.	ASSLVGPPTAGYT
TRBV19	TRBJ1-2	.	ASSIGGRQSYGYT
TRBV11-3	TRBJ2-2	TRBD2	ASSPRLAGTTGELF
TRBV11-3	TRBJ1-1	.	ASSLDGPEGEAF
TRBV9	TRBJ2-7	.	ASSVAGGTYEQY
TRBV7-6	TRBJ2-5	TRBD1	ASSQGARGGEETQY
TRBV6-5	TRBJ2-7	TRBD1	ASRKTGVEQY
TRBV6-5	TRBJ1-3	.	ASSYSGGNTIY
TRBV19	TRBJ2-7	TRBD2	ASSPRGTSGSYEQY
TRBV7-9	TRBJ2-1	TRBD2	ASSLGSGRPFNEQF
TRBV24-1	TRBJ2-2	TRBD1	ATSDFTGGGTGELF
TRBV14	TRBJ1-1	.	ASSQMGTTNTEAF
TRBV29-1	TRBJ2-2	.	SVRDPARELF
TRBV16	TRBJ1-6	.	ASSQFQNNSPLH